Presented here are 6 T cell receptor beta chains from one specimen sequenced in a study of T-cell memory formation after mild COVID-19. A single record per CDR3 protein comes from TCRdb applying MiXCR to the 5' RACE reads. The sample holds some 300,000 distinct CDR3 sequences, around a fifth seen once. Sequencing used PBMCs or a T cell subset sorted from them (not recorded which). Source of these receptors: a man between 18 and 35 years old who had mild COVID-19 (a few samples of this study predate the infection). Cell type and time point are not known.

V usage is TRBV7-9 and J usage is TRBJ2-2, with D tentatively TRBD2 (5 bases). From germline, CDR1 is SEHNR and CDR2 FQNEAQ (reference sequence). The CDR3 extends over 15 amino acids. The V and J ends lost 8 bases and 2 bases respectively, with 15 bases between them. CDR3 region: CASGRGTANTGELFF. The CDR3 DNA follows: TGTGCCAGCGGCCGGGGAACAGCCAACACCGGGGAGCTGTTTTTT.

There are a few counts of this clonotype. This chain links TRBV4-1 with TRBJ2-1, with D perhaps TRBD1 or TRBD2 (5 bases each). The CDR3 loop spans 14 amino acids. V lost 4 bases and J 8 bases, leaving 15 bases between the germline ends. Germline values: CDR1 MGHRA, CDR2 YSYEKL. CDR3 bases: TGCGCCAGCAGCCGGGGGTGGGCCTTTGATGAGCAGTTCTTC. As protein: CASSRGWAFDEQFF.

This clonotype occurred many times. This chain links TRBV4-3 with TRBJ2-1; 11 nucleotides match TRBD2. CDR3 size: 17 residues. Trimming at V came to 2 bases and at J to 2 bases, leaving 5 bases not matched to a gene. Germline CDR1 and CDR2: LGHNA and YSLEER. The CDR3 DNA reads TGCGCCAGCAGCCAACTCCCGACTAGCGGGGCCTACAATGAGCAGTTCTTC. Protein: CASSQLPTSGAYNEQFF.

In this sample, this clonotype turned up a few times. This chain uses TRBV30 with TRBJ1-1; D unclear. The CDR3 runs 14 residues. CDR1 and CDR2 (germline): GTSNPN, SVGIG (reference sequence). The ends were cut back, 3 bases at V and 3 bases at J, with 14 bases in the middle. The DNA of the CDR3 is TGTGCCTGGAGCCGGCGTACCGGGGACACTGAAGCTTTCTTT. This encodes CAWSRRTGDTEAFF.

J is TRBJ2-3 and V is TRBV27; 7 nucleotides agree with TRBD2. CDR1 MNHEY and CDR2 SMNVEV come from the germline V gene (reference sequence). The CDR3 is made up of 14 amino acids. The J segment lost 4 bases and the V segment lost 6 bases, leaving 7 bases of the junction unmatched. CDR3: CASSTGTTADTQYF. CDR3 DNA: TGTGCCAGCAGCACCGGGACTACAGCAGATACGCAGTATTTT.

The chain joins TRBV20-1 to TRBJ1-1; D is unclear. The germline V and J ends were trimmed by 6 bases and 1 base, with 12 bases remaining between them. The CDR3 is 13 residues long. Germline V gene data show CDR1 as DFQATT and CDR2 as SNEGSKA (reference sequence). The CDR3 here is CSAANRQNTEAFF. The DNA for the CDR3 is TGCAGTGCAGCCAACAGACAGAACACTGAAGCTTTCTTT.